Listed here are 7 T cell receptor beta chains from one sample, sequenced in a study of blood T cell repertoires in COVID-19. Libraries were prepared by immunoSEQ multiplex PCR; TCRdb keeps only in-frame clonotypes and omits some of them. Of approximately 150,000 clones listed, roughly 87% are singletons. Sequenced: peripheral blood. These receptors originate from a woman between 45 and 60 years old with acute or convalescent COVID-19.

V and J are TRBV5-1 and TRBJ1-2; TRBD1 matches 9 bases. After removal of 5 bases from V and 5 bases from J, the junction contained 7 bases not matched to a gene. The CDR3 consists of 14 residues. Looked up from germline, CDR1 is SGHRS and CDR2 is YFSETQ. CDR3 in amino acids: CASSTGTGRYGYTF. Written as DNA, the CDR3 is TGCGCCAGCAGTACCGGGACAGGGAGGTATGGCTACACCTTC.

The chain carries TRBV3-1 (or the pseudogene TRBV3-2) and TRBJ1-5; the D is unclear. This CDR3 has 14 amino acids. Germline V gene sequence: CDR1 LGHDT, CDR2 YNNKEL (reference sequence). Trimming removed 4 bases from V and 4 bases from J, with 11 bases in between. The CDR3 DNA reads as TGTGCCAGCAGCCCCTACCCTGCAAATCAGCCCCAGCATTTT. Residues: CASSPYPANQPQHF.

This clone turned up a few times. The chain combines TRBV5-1 with TRBJ1-5; D remains unclear. Germline V lookup: CDR1 SGHRS, CDR2 YFSETQ. This CDR3 spans 15 amino acids. V dropped 1 base and J dropped 0 bases, with 8 bases sitting between them. CDR3 region: CASSLSGYSNQPQHF. The CDR3 coding sequence is TGCGCCAGCAGCTTGTCAGGTTATAGCAATCAGCCCCAGCATTTT. Supplemented by reference TRBV5-1 and TRBJ1-5, the full variable domain reads KAGVTQTPRYLIKTRGQQVTLSCSPISGHRSVSWYQQTPGQGLQFLFEYFSETQRNKGNFPGRFSGRQFSNSRSEMNVSTLELGDSALYLCASSLSGYSNQPQHFGDGTRLSIL.

This rearrangement joins TRBV27 to TRBJ1-2; 7 nucleotides line up with TRBD1. The CDR3 contains 14 residues. V shed 6 bases and J 0 bases; nucleotides not matched to a gene: 4. Germline loops: CDR1 MNHEY, CDR2 SMNVEV (reference sequence). CDR3 loop: CASRLTGANYGYTF. The CDR3 DNA follows: TGTGCCAGCAGGCTAACAGGGGCTAACTATGGCTACACCTTC.

On this clone itself: The junction departs from the called germline gene at one end, perhaps through a read error. The CDR3 sequence is CASSQVLAGGTEQYF. In DNA form, the CDR3 reads TGTGCCAGCAGTCAAGTACTAGCGGGGGGGACCGAGCAGTACTTC. The rearrangement links TRBV3-1 (or the pseudogene TRBV3-2) to TRBJ2-7; 13 bases agree with TRBD2. This CDR3 is built from 15 residues. The germline V gene has CDR1 LGHDT and CDR2 YNNKEL (reference sequence).

This chain connects TRBV28 to TRBJ1-1, with 7 bases matching TRBD1. From germline, CDR1 is MDHEN and CDR2 SYDVKM. The CDR3 runs to 16 residues. V was clipped by 4 bases and J by 0 bases; unmatched bases: 8. The CDR3 region has the DNA TGTGCCAGCAGTTACACTTCTACAGGGGTGAACACTGAAGCTTTCTTT. It yields the protein CASSYTSTGVNTEAFF.

The V call is TRBV7-2, the J call TRBJ2-7, with D tentatively TRBD2 (6 bases). This CDR3 is built from 16 residues. With 4 bases removed from V and 2 bases from J, the gap between germline ends came to 18 bases. The germline V gene has CDR1 SGHTA and CDR2 FQGNSA. CDR3 nucleotides: TGTGCCAGCAGCTCAACTCCCCTGCGGGAAGCCTACGAGCAGTACTTC. Translating gives CASSSTPLREAYEQYF.